These 9 T cell receptor beta chains originate from one sample sequenced in a study of beta chain features in type 1 diabetes. Reverse transcribing all isolated RNA meant expressed TCRB transcripts were sequenced. Produced via immunoSEQ multiplex PCR; TCRdb's table is partial and in-frame only. The sample includes nearly 700,000 clones, around 15% of them seen just once. Their antigens are not known. General observations from the study: Moderate but significant shortening of TCRB CDR3s was recorded in all four CD4+ subsets from Type 1 diabetes patients.

What was sequenced was naive CD4+ T cells from blood. Every receptor here comes from a man aged 18-30 years with type 1 diabetes.

This clone was observed a few times. The V and J genes are TRBV7-9 and TRBJ1-1; possibly TRBD1 for D (5 bases). The germline CDR1 and CDR2 sequences are SEHNR and FQNEAQ (reference sequence). The CDR3 contains 13 residues. V lost 6 bases and J lost 5, with 13 bases in between. CDR3 coding DNA: TGTGCCAGCAGTCGACAGCAGCGAACTGAAGCTTTCTTT. Protein product: CASSRQQRTEAFF.

This clone was detected only a few times. The V gene is TRBV28, the J gene TRBJ2-3; D unresolved. The CDR3 has 13 residues. Germline V gene lookup returns CDR1 MDHEN and CDR2 SYDVKM. Trimming pared 8 bases from V and 2 bases from J, leaving 11 bases between. CDR3 DNA: TGTGCCAGCGAAGGTCCACACACAGATACGCAGTATTTT. Its translation is CASEGPHTDTQYF.

This clone turned up a few times. The rearrangement uses TRBV18 and TRBJ1-5, with TRBD1 matching over 9 bases. Germline V gene data show CDR1 as KGHSH and CDR2 as LQKENI. V trimming: 3 bases; J trimming: 3 bases; junction bases outside the gene matches: 3. This CDR3 is built from 15 residues. The CDR3 is CASSPGTGNNQPQHF. The CDR3, as DNA: TGTGCCAGCTCACCGGGGACAGGGAACAATCAGCCCCAGCATTTT. Filled out from reference TRBV18 and TRBJ1-5, the complete variable domain reads NAGVMQNPRHLVRRRGQEARLRCSPMKGHSHVYWYRQLPEEGLKFMVYLQKENIIDESGMPKERFSAEFPKEGPSILRIQQVVRGDSAAYFCASSPGTGNNQPQHFGDGTRLSIL.

This clone was recorded a few times. The chain is built from TRBV27 and TRBJ1-2, with TRBD1 matching 10 bases. The V gene's germline CDR1 is MNHEY and CDR2 SMNVEV (reference sequence). The CDR3 consists of 13 residues. J lost 7 bases, V lost 6 bases, and 5 bases had no gene match. The CDR3 spells CASSRQGAPGYTF. The DNA of the CDR3 is TGTGCCAGCAGCCGACAGGGGGCGCCTGGCTACACCTTC.

This clone showed up just a few times. The gene calls are TRBV29-1 and TRBJ2-3; D possibly corresponds to TRBD2 (7 bases). Germline CDR1 and CDR2: SQVTM and ANQGSEA. The V and J ends lost 0 bases and 6 bases respectively, with 13 bases between them. CDR3 length equals 14 residues. CDR3 region: CSVEDLGGQDTQYF. CDR3 nucleotide sequence: TGCAGCGTTGAAGATCTGGGGGGGCAGGATACGCAGTATTTT.

The chain has TRBV14 and TRBJ1-1, with D hard to call. Trimming took off 1 base at V and 7 bases at J, with 16 bases between the two ends. The CDR3 is made up of 15 amino acids. Germline V gives CDR1 SGHDN, CDR2 FVKESK. The CDR3 spells CASSQVGQRLVEAFF. The CDR3 DNA follows: TGTGCCAGCAGCCAAGTTGGGCAGAGGTTGGTTGAAGCTTTCTTT. Variable domain in full (rest from reference TRBV14 and TRBJ1-1): EAGVTQFPSHSVIEKGQTVTLRCDPISGHDNLYWYRRVMGKEIKFLLHFVKESKQDESGMPNNRFLAERTGGTYSTLKVQPAELEDSGVYFCASSQVGQRLVEAFFGQGTRLTVV.

The chain combines TRBV7-9 with TRBJ1-6, with 11 positions matching TRBD1. V was clipped by 5 bases and J by 9 bases; unmatched bases: 6. This CDR3 comprises 15 residues. In germline, CDR1 is SEHNR, CDR2 FQNEAQ (reference sequence). CDR3 sequence reads: CASSPPGQGGSPLHF. CDR3 DNA sequence: TGTGCCAGCAGCCCACCGGGACAGGGGGGTTCACCCCTCCACTTT. The variable domain in full, with the rest retrieved from reference TRBV7-9 and TRBJ1-6, is DTGVSQNPRHKITKRGQNVTFRCDPISEHNRLYWYRQTLGQGPEFLTYFQNEAQLEKSRLLSDRFSAERPKGSFSTLEIQRTEQGDSAMYLCASSPPGQGGSPLHFGNGTRLTVT.

This clone showed up just a few times. The chain recombines TRBV5-1 with TRBJ2-5; no firm D call. The V end was cut by 0 bases, the J end by 3 bases, with 9 bases between. The germline V gene has CDR1 SGHRS and CDR2 YFSETQ. CDR3 length: 14 amino acids. The CDR3 loop is CASSLGSTKETQYF. The CDR3 DNA follows: TGCGCCAGCAGCTTGGGGTCAACAAAAGAGACCCAGTACTTC.

This chain uses TRBV10-3 with TRBJ2-5, with 10 bases matching TRBD2. The CDR3 is 15 amino acids. Germline V lookup: CDR1 ENHRY, CDR2 SYGVKD. J lost 1 base, V lost 4 bases, and 3 bases had no gene match. CDR3 sequence reads: CAISGLAGGQETQYF. The CDR3 nucleotides are TGTGCCATCAGTGGACTAGCGGGTGGCCAAGAGACCCAGTACTTC.